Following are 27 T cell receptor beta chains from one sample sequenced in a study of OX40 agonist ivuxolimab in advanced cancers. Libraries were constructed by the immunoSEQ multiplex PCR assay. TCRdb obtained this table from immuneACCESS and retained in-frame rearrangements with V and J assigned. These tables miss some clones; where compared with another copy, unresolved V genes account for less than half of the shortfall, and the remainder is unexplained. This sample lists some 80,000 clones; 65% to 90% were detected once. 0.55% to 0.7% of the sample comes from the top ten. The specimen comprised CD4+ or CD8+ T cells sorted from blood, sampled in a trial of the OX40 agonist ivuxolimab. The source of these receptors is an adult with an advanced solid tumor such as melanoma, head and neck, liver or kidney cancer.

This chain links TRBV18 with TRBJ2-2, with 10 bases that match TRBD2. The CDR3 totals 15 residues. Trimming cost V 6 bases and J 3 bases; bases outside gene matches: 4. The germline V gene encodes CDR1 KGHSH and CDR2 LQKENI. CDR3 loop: CASSLGTSDTGELFF. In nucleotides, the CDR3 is TGTGCCAGCTCGCTGGGGACTAGCGACACCGGGGAGCTGTTTTTT.

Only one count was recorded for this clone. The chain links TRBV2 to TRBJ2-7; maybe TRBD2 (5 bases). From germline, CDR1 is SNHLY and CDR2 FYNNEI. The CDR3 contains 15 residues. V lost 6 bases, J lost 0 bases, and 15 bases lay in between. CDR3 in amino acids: CASSAGSGSSYEQYF. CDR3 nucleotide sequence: TGTGCCAGCAGCGCTGGGAGTGGCTCCTCCTACGAGCAGTACTTC.

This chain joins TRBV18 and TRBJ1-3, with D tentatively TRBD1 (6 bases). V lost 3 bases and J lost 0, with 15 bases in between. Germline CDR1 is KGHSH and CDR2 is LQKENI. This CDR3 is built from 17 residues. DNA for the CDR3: TGTGCCAGCTCACCGAGGGACACCTTTCTCTCTGGAAACACCATATATTTT. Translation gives CASSPRDTFLSGNTIYF.

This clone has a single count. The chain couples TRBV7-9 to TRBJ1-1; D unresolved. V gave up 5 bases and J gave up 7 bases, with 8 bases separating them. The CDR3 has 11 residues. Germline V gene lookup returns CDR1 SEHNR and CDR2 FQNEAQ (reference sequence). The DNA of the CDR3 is TGTGCCAGCAGCCGGGAATTTGAAGCTTTCTTT. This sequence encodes CASSREFEAFF.

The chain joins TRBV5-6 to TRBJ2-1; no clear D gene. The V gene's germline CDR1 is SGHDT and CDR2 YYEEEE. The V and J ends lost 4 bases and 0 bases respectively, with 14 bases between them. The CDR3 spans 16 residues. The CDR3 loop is CASSRLGLFSYNEQFF. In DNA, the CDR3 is TGTGCCAGCAGCAGGCTGGGTCTTTTCTCCTACAATGAGCAGTTCTTC.

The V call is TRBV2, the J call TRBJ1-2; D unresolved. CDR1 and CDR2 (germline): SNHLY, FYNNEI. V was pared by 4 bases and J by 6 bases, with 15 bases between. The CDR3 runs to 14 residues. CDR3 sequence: CASSVFSKEDGYTF. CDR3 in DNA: TGTGCCAGCAGTGTCTTCAGTAAAGAGGATGGCTACACCTTC.

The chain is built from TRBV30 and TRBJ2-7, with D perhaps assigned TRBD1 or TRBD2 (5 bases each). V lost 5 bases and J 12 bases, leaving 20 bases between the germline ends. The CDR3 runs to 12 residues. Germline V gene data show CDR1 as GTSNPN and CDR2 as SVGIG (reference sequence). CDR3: CAWHIRGEGPYF. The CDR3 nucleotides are TGTGCCTGGCACATAAGAGGAGAGGGACCGTACTTC.

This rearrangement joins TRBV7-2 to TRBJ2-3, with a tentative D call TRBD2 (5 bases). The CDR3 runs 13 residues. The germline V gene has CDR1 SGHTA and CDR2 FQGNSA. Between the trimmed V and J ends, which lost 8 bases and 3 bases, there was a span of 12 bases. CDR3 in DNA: TGTGCCAGCCGACCCGGAGGTACAGATACGCAGTATTTT. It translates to CASRPGGTDTQYF.

The CDR3 bases are TGTGCCAGTAGTATAGGGGGGGGGCCGAGCACAGATACGCAGTATTTT. Amino acids: CASSIGGGPSTDTQYF. The rearrangement links TRBV19 to TRBJ2-3; possibly TRBD2 for D (7 bases). The germline V and J ends were trimmed by 1 base and 0 bases, with 11 bases remaining between them. CDR3 size: 16 residues. Germline CDR1 reads LNHDA; CDR2 reads SQIVND (reference sequence).

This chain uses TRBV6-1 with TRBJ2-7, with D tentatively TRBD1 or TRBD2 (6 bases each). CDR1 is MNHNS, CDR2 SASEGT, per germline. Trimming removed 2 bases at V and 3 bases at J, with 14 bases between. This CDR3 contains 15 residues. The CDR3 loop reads CASSEWRGLDYEQYF. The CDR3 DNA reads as TGTGCCAGCAGTGAATGGAGGGGGTTGGACTACGAGCAGTACTTC.

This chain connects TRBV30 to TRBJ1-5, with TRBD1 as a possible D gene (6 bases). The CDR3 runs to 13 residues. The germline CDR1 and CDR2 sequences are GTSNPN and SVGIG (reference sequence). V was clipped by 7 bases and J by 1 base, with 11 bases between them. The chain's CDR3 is CASGHQSNQPQHF. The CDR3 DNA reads TGTGCCTCGGGACATCAAAGCAATCAGCCCCAGCATTTT.

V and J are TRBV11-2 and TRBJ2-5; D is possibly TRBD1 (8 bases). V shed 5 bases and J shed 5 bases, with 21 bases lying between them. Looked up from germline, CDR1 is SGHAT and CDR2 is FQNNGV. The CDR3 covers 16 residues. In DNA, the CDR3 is TGTGCCAGCAGCCCAGGGGGCCGGGGGGCCCAGGAGACCCAGTACTTC. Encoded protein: CASSPGGRGAQETQYF.

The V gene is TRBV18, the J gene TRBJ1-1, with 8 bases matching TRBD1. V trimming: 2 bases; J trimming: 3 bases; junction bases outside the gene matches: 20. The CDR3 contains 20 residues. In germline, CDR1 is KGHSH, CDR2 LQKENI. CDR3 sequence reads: CASSPNLVLTGARMDTEAFF. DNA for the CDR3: TGTGCCAGCTCACCAAATCTAGTATTGACAGGGGCTAGAATGGACACTGAAGCTTTCTTT. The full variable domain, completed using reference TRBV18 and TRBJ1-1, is NAGVMQNPRHLVRRRGQEARLRCSPMKGHSHVYWYRQLPEEGLKFMVYLQKENIIDESGMPKERFSAEFPKEGPSILRIQQVVRGDSAAYFCASSPNLVLTGARMDTEAFFGQGTRLTVV.

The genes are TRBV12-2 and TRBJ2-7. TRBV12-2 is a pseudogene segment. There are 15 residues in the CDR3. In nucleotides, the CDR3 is TGTGCAAGTCGCTTAGGGTGGACGCGGTCCTACGAGCAGTACTTC. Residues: CASRLGWTRSYEQYF.

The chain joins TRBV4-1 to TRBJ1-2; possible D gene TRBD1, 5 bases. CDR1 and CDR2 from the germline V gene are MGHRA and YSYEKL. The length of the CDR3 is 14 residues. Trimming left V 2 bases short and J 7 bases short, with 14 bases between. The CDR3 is CASSQPDRVGGYTF. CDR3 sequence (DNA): TGCGCCAGCAGCCAACCCGACAGAGTAGGTGGCTACACCTTC.

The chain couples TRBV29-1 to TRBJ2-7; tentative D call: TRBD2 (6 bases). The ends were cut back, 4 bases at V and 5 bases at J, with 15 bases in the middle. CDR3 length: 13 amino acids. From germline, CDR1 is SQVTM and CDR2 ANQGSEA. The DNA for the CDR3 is TGCAGCGTTGCGAGGGTGGAGGGGAACGAGCAGTACTTC. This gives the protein CSVARVEGNEQYF.

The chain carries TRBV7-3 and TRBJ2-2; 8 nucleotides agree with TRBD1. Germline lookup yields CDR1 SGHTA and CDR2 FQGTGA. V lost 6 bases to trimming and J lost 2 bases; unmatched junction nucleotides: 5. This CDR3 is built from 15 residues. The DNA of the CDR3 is TGTGCCAGCAGTCGCCAGGGGGCTAACACCGGGGAGCTGTTTTTT. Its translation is CASSRQGANTGELFF.

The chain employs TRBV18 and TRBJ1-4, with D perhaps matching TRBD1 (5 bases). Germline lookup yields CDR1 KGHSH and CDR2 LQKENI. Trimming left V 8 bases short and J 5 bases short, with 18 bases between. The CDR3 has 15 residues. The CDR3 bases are TGTGCCAGCGCCTCTCCGGGACCGTTAAATGAAAAACTGTTTTTT. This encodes CASASPGPLNEKLFF.

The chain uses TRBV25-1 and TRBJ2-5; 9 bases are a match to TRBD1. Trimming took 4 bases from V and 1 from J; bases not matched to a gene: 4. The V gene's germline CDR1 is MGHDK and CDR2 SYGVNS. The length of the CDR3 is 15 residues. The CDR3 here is CASSADRGTQETQYF. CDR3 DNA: TGTGCCAGCAGTGCGGACAGGGGAACCCAAGAGACCCAGTACTTC.

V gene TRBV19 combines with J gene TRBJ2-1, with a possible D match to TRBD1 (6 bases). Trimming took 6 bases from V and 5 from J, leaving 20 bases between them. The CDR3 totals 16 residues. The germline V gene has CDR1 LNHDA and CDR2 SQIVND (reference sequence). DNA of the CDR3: TGTGCCAGTAGCGTGTTTAAGGTCACAGGGAACAATGAGCAGTTCTTC. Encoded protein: CASSVFKVTGNNEQFF.

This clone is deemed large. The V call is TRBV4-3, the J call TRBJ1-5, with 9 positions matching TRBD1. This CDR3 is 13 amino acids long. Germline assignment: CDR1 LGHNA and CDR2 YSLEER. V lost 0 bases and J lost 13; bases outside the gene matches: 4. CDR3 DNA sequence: TGCGCCAGCAGCCAAGAGAGGGACAGGGTTCAGCATTTT. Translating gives CASSQERDRVQHF.

CDR3 sequence (DNA): TGTGCCAGCAGTGAAGCCGGGACTGGAAACACCATATATTTT. Its protein product is CASSEAGTGNTIYF. The J gene is TRBJ1-3, the V gene TRBV6-1, with D uncertain. Germline assignment: CDR1 MNHNS and CDR2 SASEGT. The CDR3 covers 14 residues. V gave up 0 bases and J gave up 2 bases, with 5 bases separating them.

The CDR3 DNA reads as TGTGCCAGCAGCTTAACAACTAGTTCGGCCGGGGAGCTGTTTTTT. Its translation: CASSLTTSSAGELFF. This chain connects TRBV7-3 to TRBJ2-2; possible D gene TRBD2, 5 bases. The CDR3 extends over 15 amino acids. Trimming left V 0 bases short and J 6 bases short, with 11 bases between. Germline-derived CDR1 and CDR2 are SGHTA and FQGTGA. The whole variable domain, filled in from reference TRBV7-3 and TRBJ2-2, reads GAGVSQTPSNKVTEKGKYVELRCDPISGHTALYWYRQSLGQGPEFLIYFQGTGAADDSGLPNDRFFAVRPEGSVSTLKIQRTERGDSAVYLCASSLTTSSAGELFFGEGSRLTVL.

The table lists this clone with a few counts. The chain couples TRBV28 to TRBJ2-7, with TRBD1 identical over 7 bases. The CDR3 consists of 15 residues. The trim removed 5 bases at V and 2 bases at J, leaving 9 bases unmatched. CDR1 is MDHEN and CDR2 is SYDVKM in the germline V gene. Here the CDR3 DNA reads TGTGCCAGCAGTCCCCAGACAGGGTGGCCCTACGAGCAGTACTTC. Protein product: CASSPQTGWPYEQYF.

CDR3: CASSLLGNSYEQYF. The CDR3 coding sequence is TGTGCCAGCAGCTTACTGGGGAACTCCTACGAGCAGTACTTC. The V and J genes are TRBV7-2 and TRBJ2-7, with D hard to call. Germline CDR1 reads SGHTA; CDR2 reads FQGNSA. The germline V and J ends were trimmed by 2 bases and 0 bases, with 8 bases remaining between them. The CDR3 covers 14 residues.

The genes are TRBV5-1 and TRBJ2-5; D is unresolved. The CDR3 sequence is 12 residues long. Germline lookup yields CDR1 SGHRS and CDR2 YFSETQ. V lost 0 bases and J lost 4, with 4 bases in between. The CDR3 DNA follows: TGCGCCAGCAGCTTGGGGAGAGAGACCCAGTACTTC. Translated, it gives CASSLGRETQYF.

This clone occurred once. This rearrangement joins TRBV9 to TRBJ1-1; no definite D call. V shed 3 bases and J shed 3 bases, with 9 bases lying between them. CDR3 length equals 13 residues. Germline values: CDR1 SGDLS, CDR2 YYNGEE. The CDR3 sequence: CASSGVVDTEAFF. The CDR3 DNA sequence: TGTGCCAGCAGCGGCGTGGTAGACACTGAAGCTTTCTTT.